The TCR beta chain described here comes from a study of beta chain features in type 1 diabetes. Of the isolated RNA, all was reverse transcribed, and so the sequenced material was expressed TCRB transcripts. Using immunoSEQ multiplex PCR, the repertoire was profiled, and TCRdb retains in-frame clones only, with some absent. The sample lists 280,000 or so clones, about 15% occurring once. General study points: All four CD4+ subsets from Type 1 diabetes patients carried moderately but significantly shorter TCRB CDR3s. Patients showed naive, central memory and Treg TCRB repertoires that appeared more similar than those of healthy donors. Insertion counts at VDJ junctions were lower in type 1 diabetes patients, who also showed more deletions there. A possible short-template PCR bias applies equally to patients and controls.

The CDR3 sequence is 15 residues long. Germline CDR1 is MDHEN and CDR2 is SYDVKM. In this sample, this clone turned up a few times. Its antigen is as yet unknown. The germline gene is not matched at one end of the junction; a read error may be the cause. Source material: naive CD4+ T cells from blood. V usage is TRBV28 and J usage is TRBJ2-7, with 9 bases matching TRBD1. The sequence derives from a man younger than 30 with type 1 diabetes. DNA of the CDR3: TGTGCCAGCAGTCGCCGGGACAGGGACTCCCACGAGCAGTACTTC. Protein product: CASSRRDRDSHEQYF. Full variable domain (missing parts from reference TRBV28 and TRBJ2-7): DVKVTQSSRYLVKRTGEKVFLECVQDMDHENMFWYRQDPGLGLRLIYFSYDVKMKEKGDIPEGYSVSREKKERFSLILESASTNQTSMYLCASSRRDRDSHEQYFGPGTRLTVT.